These 28 T cell receptor beta chains were sequenced from one sample in a study of blood T cell repertoires in COVID-19. The method was immunoSEQ multiplex PCR; TCRdb's version includes in-frame clones alone and lacks a portion of them. This repertoire shows around 45,000 clones, about 90% found once; its top ten account for 6% to 6.5%. Source material: peripheral blood. Receptors originate from an older man with active COVID-19.

This chain uses TRBV18 with TRBJ1-1; perhaps TRBD1 as D (6 bases). The CDR3 is 14 residues long. The germline V and J ends were trimmed by 3 bases and 4 bases, with 12 bases remaining between them. CDR1 and CDR2 from the germline V gene are KGHSH and LQKENI. The CDR3 DNA reads as TGTGCCAGCTCACCTGAAACAGGGAGCACTGAAGCTTTCTTT. Translation: CASSPETGSTEAFF.

This rearrangement joins TRBV28 to TRBJ1-1; no clear D gene. The CDR3 consists of 12 residues. Germline loops: CDR1 MDHEN, CDR2 SYDVKM. V was clipped by 5 bases and J by 3 bases, with 7 bases between them. The DNA of the CDR3 is TGTGCCAGCAGTAGGAGGGACACTGAAGCTTTCTTT. Its protein product is CASSRRDTEAFF.

The V call is TRBV7-9, the J call TRBJ2-3; TRBD1 matches 9 bases. Germline loops: CDR1 SEHNR, CDR2 FQNEAQ (reference sequence). The length of the CDR3 is 15 residues. V lost 8 bases and J lost 11; bases outside the gene matches: 17. For the CDR3, the DNA is TGTGCCAGCTCTGAACAGGGGGCCGACATACGGGGGCAGTATTTT. Translated, it gives CASSEQGADIRGQYF.

V usage is TRBV7-2 and J usage is TRBJ2-2, with D possibly matching TRBD2 (5 bases). CDR3 size: 16 residues. V shed 6 bases and J shed 4 bases, with 18 bases lying between them. Per germline, CDR1 SGHTA and CDR2 FQGNSA. CDR3 nucleotide sequence: TGTGCCAGCAGAAGGCTGGGCGGGCGGGTCACCGGGGAGCTGTTTTTT. It codes for CASRRLGGRVTGELFF.

This sequence joins TRBV3-1 (or the pseudogene TRBV3-2) and TRBJ2-7; 10 bases are shared with TRBD2. J was trimmed by 1 base and V by 3 bases; bases with no gene match: 6. Germline V gene data show CDR1 as LGHDT and CDR2 as YNNKEL (reference sequence). This CDR3 has 16 residues. Here the CDR3 reads CASSHLRTSGSYEQYF. The CDR3 nucleotides read TGTGCCAGCAGCCACCTCCGGACTAGCGGTTCCTACGAGCAGTACTTC.

The chain is built from TRBV19 and TRBJ2-2; 8 bases are shared with TRBD1. Trimming took 3 bases from V and 4 from J; bases not matched to a gene: 10. Germline V gene lookup returns CDR1 LNHDA and CDR2 SQIVND (reference sequence). The CDR3 runs to 17 residues. The CDR3 region has the DNA TGTGCCAGTAGTATTTCTTTGGCAGGGGGCCTCACCGGGGAGCTGTTTTTT. Encoded protein: CASSISLAGGLTGELFF.

This sequence joins TRBV18 and TRBJ1-1; TRBD1 matches 7 bases. The CDR3 is 15 residues long. Germline V gives CDR1 KGHSH, CDR2 LQKENI. V gave up 2 bases and J gave up 2 bases; unmatched junction bases: 5. The CDR3 nucleotides read TGTGCCAGCTCACCATTCGGGACAGACAACACTGAAGCTTTCTTT. Translating it yields CASSPFGTDNTEAFF.

This sequence joins TRBV6-2 or TRBV6-3 and TRBJ2-1; 11 nucleotides match TRBD2. CDR1 is MNHEY and CDR2 is SVGEGT in the germline V gene. The junction had 6 bases not matched to a gene; V was cut back by 4 bases and J by 4 bases. The CDR3 totals 16 residues. In DNA, the CDR3 is TGTGCCAGCAGTTCACCTAGCGGGGGGCCTTACAATGAGCAGTTCTTC. It specifies CASSSPSGGPYNEQFF.

The CDR3 coding sequence is TGTGCCAGCCAATCGACACCGGTTTTATCCTACAATGAGCAGTTCTTC. It specifies CASQSTPVLSYNEQFF. The V gene is TRBV5-8, the J gene TRBJ2-1; D unclear. Trimming removed 7 bases from V and 1 base from J, with 18 bases in between. The CDR3 contains 16 residues. Germline V gene data show CDR1 as SGHTS and CDR2 as YDEGEE.

This chain joins TRBV7-8 and TRBJ2-3, with TRBD2 matching over 11 bases. Germline V gene sequence: CDR1 SGHVS, CDR2 FQNEAQ. The J segment lost 3 bases and the V segment lost 5 bases, leaving 13 bases of the junction unmatched. The CDR3 contains 18 residues. CDR3 region: CASSPDWLAGGGTDTQYF. The CDR3 region has the DNA TGTGCCAGCAGCCCGGACTGGCTAGCGGGAGGAGGGACAGATACGCAGTATTTT.

J is TRBJ2-7 and V is TRBV28, with 7 bases lining up with TRBD1. This CDR3 is 14 amino acids long. With 5 bases clipped from V and 9 bases from J, the junction kept 13 bases outside the gene matches. CDR1 and CDR2 (germline): MDHEN, SYDVKM. CDR3 sequence reads: CASSPGDSSWRQYF. In DNA form, the CDR3 reads TGTGCCAGCAGTCCAGGGGACAGTTCCTGGAGGCAGTACTTC.

The rearrangement links TRBV3-1 (or the pseudogene TRBV3-2) to TRBJ1-6; D may be TRBD1 (6 bases). V was pared by 0 bases and J by 8 bases, with 11 bases between. Germline lookup yields CDR1 LGHDT and CDR2 YNNKEL (reference sequence). CDR3 size: 15 residues. Written as DNA, the CDR3 is TGTGCCAGCAGCCAAGAGGCAGGGGTTGATTCACCCCTCCACTTT. It yields the protein CASSQEAGVDSPLHF.

The chain couples TRBV19 to TRBJ2-2; 8 bases fit TRBD2. The CDR3 loop spans 14 amino acids. Germline V gene data show CDR1 as LNHDA and CDR2 as SQIVND (reference sequence). Unmatched junction bases numbered 5, after V lost 5 bases and J lost 6 bases. CDR3 sequence reads: CASSSTGGPGELFF. The CDR3 DNA follows: TGTGCCAGTAGTTCAACGGGGGGGCCCGGGGAGCTGTTTTTT.

The count of this clone is one. The chain employs TRBV11-2 and TRBJ2-1; 10 bases fit TRBD1. V shed 3 bases, J shed 8 bases, and the junction held 1 base outside the gene matches. The length of the CDR3 is 13 residues. In germline, CDR1 is SGHAT, CDR2 FQNNGV. In DNA form, the CDR3 reads TGTGCCAGCAGCTTGGACAGGGGGGATGAGCAGTTCTTC. It specifies CASSLDRGDEQFF.

This chain connects TRBV7-9 to TRBJ1-5; D is perhaps TRBD1 (5 bases). The germline V and J ends were trimmed by 4 bases and 4 bases, with 14 bases remaining between them. The CDR3 has 15 amino acids. Germline loops: CDR1 SEHNR, CDR2 FQNEAQ (reference sequence). CDR3 sequence reads: CASSSSGAPNQPQHF. CDR3 bases: TGTGCCAGCAGCTCCAGTGGGGCTCCTAATCAGCCCCAGCATTTT.

V usage is TRBV9 and J usage is TRBJ2-1; 7 positions match TRBD2. The V gene's germline CDR1 is SGDLS and CDR2 YYNGEE. Germline trimming cut 0 bases from V and 10 bases from J; bases unmatched to any gene: 4. CDR3 length: 13 amino acids. In nucleotides, the CDR3 is TGTGCCAGCAGCGTAGGACTAGCCCCCGAGCAGTTCTTC. Translation: CASSVGLAPEQFF.

The rearrangement joins TRBV6-7 to TRBJ1-2; 10 nucleotides match TRBD1. Being an ORF, TRBV6-7 has a function that is uncertain. The ends lost 0 bases at V and 3 bases at J; junction bases unmatched: 16. This CDR3 contains 20 residues. The CDR3 spells CASSYSKCVAGQGSDYGYTF. As DNA, the CDR3 is TGTGCCAGCAGTTACTCGAAGTGCGTGGCGGGACAGGGGTCTGACTATGGCTACACCTTC.

This sequence joins TRBV12-3 or TRBV12-4 and TRBJ1-5; possibly TRBD1 for D (6 bases). Trimming pared 3 bases from V and 6 bases from J, leaving 9 bases between. This CDR3 is 13 amino acids long. The CDR3 DNA reads TGTGCCAGCAGTTTTGACAGGACTCAGCCCCAGCATTTT. This sequence encodes CASSFDRTQPQHF.

The chain employs TRBV7-9 and TRBJ2-7; tentative D call: TRBD2 (6 bases). The V gene lost 10 bases and the J gene lost 1 base, with 17 bases spanning the gap. The CDR3 contains 14 residues. Germline V gives CDR1 SEHNR, CDR2 FQNEAQ (reference sequence). In nucleotides, the CDR3 is TGTGCCACCCGAGAGGAGGGATCATCCTACGAGCAGTACTTC. Protein product: CATREEGSSYEQYF.

The chain recombines TRBV4-1 with TRBJ2-1; TRBD2 matches 8 bases. The CDR3 contains 15 residues. Germline V gene lookup returns CDR1 MGHRA and CDR2 YSYEKL. Trimming at V came to 4 bases and at J to 4 bases, leaving 6 bases not matched to a gene. The CDR3 reads CASSPVGTRYNEQFF. The CDR3 DNA follows: TGCGCCAGCAGCCCAGTCGGGACTAGATACAATGAGCAGTTCTTC.

The chain couples TRBV2 to TRBJ2-5, with D possibly TRBD1 on 6 matching bases. The CDR3 sequence is 14 residues long. The germline CDR1 and CDR2 sequences are SNHLY and FYNNEI. V lost 4 bases and J 2 bases, leaving 11 bases between the germline ends. The CDR3 nucleotides read TGTGCCAGCAGTGGTCTGGACAGTCAAGAGACCCAGTACTTC. Amino acids: CASSGLDSQETQYF.

The V and J genes are TRBV5-8 and TRBJ1-5; D not certain. The germline V gene encodes CDR1 SGHTS and CDR2 YDEGEE. This CDR3 is 13 amino acids long. The V gene lost 0 bases and the J gene lost 3 bases, with 4 bases spanning the gap. CDR3 bases: TGTGCCAGCAGCTTGGGAGTCAATCAGCCCCAGCATTTT. As protein: CASSLGVNQPQHF.

This chain joins TRBV14 and TRBJ2-7; TRBD2 is a possible D gene (6 bases). The CDR3 length is 13 residues. V was trimmed by 4 bases and J by 3 bases, leaving 10 bases between them. CDR1 SGHDN and CDR2 FVKESK come from the germline V gene. Here the CDR3 DNA reads TGTGCCAGCAGCCGGGACTTCTTCTACGAGCAGTACTTC. It yields the protein CASSRDFFYEQYF.

This clone was counted once. The chain employs TRBV10-2 and TRBJ2-5; 9 bases align to TRBD2. CDR3 length: 15 amino acids. Germline-derived CDR1 and CDR2 are WSHSY and SAAADI. After removal of 0 bases from V and 7 bases from J, the junction contained 6 bases not matched to a gene. The CDR3 spells CASSESASGVGTQYF. The CDR3 nucleotides read TGCGCCAGCAGTGAGTCGGCTAGCGGGGTTGGGACCCAGTACTTC.

J is TRBJ2-2 and V is TRBV5-8; D perhaps matches TRBD1 (5 bases). Looked up from germline, CDR1 is SGHTS and CDR2 is YDEGEE. Trimming took off 5 bases at V and 0 bases at J, with 23 bases between the two ends. The CDR3 spans 19 residues. The CDR3 sequence is CASRMEGAQFQPNTGELFF. The CDR3 DNA follows: TGTGCCAGCAGGATGGAAGGGGCCCAGTTCCAACCGAACACCGGGGAGCTGTTTTTT.

The chain combines TRBV18 with TRBJ2-1; 8 bases match TRBD2. Germline CDR1 is KGHSH and CDR2 is LQKENI. The V and J ends lost 3 bases and 6 bases, in that order; junction bases with no gene match: 4. There are 14 residues in the CDR3. Here the CDR3 reads CASSPGLAGNEQFF. In DNA, the CDR3 is TGTGCCAGCTCACCTGGGCTAGCGGGCAATGAGCAGTTCTTC.

The J gene is TRBJ2-7, the V gene TRBV5-1; possibly TRBD1 for D (6 bases). V was pared by 2 bases and J by 6 bases, with 12 bases between. Germline V gene data show CDR1 as SGHRS and CDR2 as YFSETQ. The CDR3 spans 13 residues. Written as DNA, the CDR3 is TGCGCCAGCAGCTTCAGGGGAGATCGCGAGCAGTACTTC. Its protein is CASSFRGDREQYF.

V and J are TRBV2 and TRBJ2-7; D gene unclear. V gave up 6 bases and J gave up 1 base, with 10 bases separating them. Per germline, CDR1 SNHLY and CDR2 FYNNEI. The CDR3 length is 13 residues. CDR3 region: CASSIEESYEQYF. The CDR3 DNA is TGTGCCAGCAGCATAGAGGAATCCTACGAGCAGTACTTC.